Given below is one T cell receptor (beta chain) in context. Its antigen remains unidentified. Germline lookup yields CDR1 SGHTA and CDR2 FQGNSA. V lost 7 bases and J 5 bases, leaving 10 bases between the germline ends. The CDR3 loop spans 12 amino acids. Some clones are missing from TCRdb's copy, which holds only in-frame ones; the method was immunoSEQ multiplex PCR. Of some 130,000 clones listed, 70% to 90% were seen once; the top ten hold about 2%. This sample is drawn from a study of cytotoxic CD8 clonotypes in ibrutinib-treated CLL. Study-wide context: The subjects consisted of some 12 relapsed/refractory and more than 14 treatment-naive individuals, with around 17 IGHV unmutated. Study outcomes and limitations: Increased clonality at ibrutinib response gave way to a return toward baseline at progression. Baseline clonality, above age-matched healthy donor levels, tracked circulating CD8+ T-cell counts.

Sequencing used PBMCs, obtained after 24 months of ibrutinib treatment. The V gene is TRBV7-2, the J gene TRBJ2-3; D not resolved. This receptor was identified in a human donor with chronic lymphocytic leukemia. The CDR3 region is CASNNLGDTQYF. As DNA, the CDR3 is TGTGCCAGCAATAACCTCGGAGATACGCAGTATTTT.